This passage covers 14 T cell receptor beta chains from one sample sequenced in a study of shared clonotypes between healthy human individuals. Using immunoSEQ multiplex PCR, the repertoire was profiled, and TCRdb retains in-frame clones only, with some absent. The repertoire holds about 1.5 million clones, roughly 97% seen once, with approximately 1.1% in the top ten. Sequencing was carried out using naive CD4+ T cells sorted from blood. Indicated subset: CD45RA+ positively selected. These receptors all stem from a man younger than 45 in good health.

This CDR3 is CASRRGDRGYEQYF. CDR3 DNA sequence: TGTGCCAGTAGAAGGGGGGACAGGGGCTACGAGCAGTACTTC. The chain uses TRBV6-6 and TRBJ2-7, with 10 bases lining up with TRBD1. Germline V CDR1 and CDR2: MNHNY, SVGAGI (reference sequence). V was clipped by 9 bases and J by 3 bases; unmatched bases: 8. This CDR3 is built from 14 residues.

This rearrangement joins TRBV2 to TRBJ1-5; possibly TRBD1 for D (6 bases). Germline CDR1 and CDR2: SNHLY and FYNNEI. Deletions cut 8 bases from V and 1 base from J, with 12 bases between. CDR3 size: 14 residues. The chain's CDR3 is CASAPGTSNQPQHF. The CDR3 nucleotides read TGTGCCAGCGCCCCCGGGACAAGCAATCAGCCCCAGCATTTT.

The chain recombines TRBV7-2 with TRBJ2-1; 12 bases match TRBD1. After removal of 1 base from V and 8 bases from J, the junction contained 6 bases not matched to a gene. CDR3 size: 16 residues. Germline V gene lookup returns CDR1 SGHTA and CDR2 FQGNSA. The CDR3 loop is CASSLVGTGGDDEQFF. CDR3 bases: TGTGCCAGCAGCTTAGTGGGGACAGGGGGCGATGATGAGCAGTTCTTC.

Only one count was recorded for this clone. The chain combines TRBV14 with TRBJ2-7, with D perhaps matching TRBD2 (6 bases). Germline CDR1 SGHDN, CDR2 FVKESK. The CDR3 runs to 15 residues. Trimming removed 4 bases at V and 2 bases at J, with 15 bases between. CDR3 DNA sequence: TGTGCCAGCAGCCGGCTTGGGGGGTCACCCTACGAGCAGTACTTC. It yields the protein CASSRLGGSPYEQYF.

This clone was detected once. V is TRBV25-1 and J is TRBJ1-2, with a possible D match to TRBD1 (5 bases). The germline V gene encodes CDR1 MGHDK and CDR2 SYGVNS. V was trimmed by 3 bases and J by 8 bases, leaving 10 bases between them. The CDR3 covers 12 residues. CDR3 sequence (DNA): TGTGCCAGCAGTGAGGACATCCCAGGCTACACCTTC. Translating it yields CASSEDIPGYTF.

The chain uses TRBV28 and TRBJ2-7; 10 positions match TRBD1. This CDR3 region has 15 residues. Per the germline V gene, CDR1 is MDHEN and CDR2 is SYDVKM. The V and J ends lost 4 bases and 6 bases, in that order; junction bases with no gene match: 9. CDR3 amino acids: CASSSAGQGVGEQYF. CDR3 DNA: TGTGCCAGCAGTTCTGCAGGACAGGGGGTCGGCGAGCAGTACTTC.

As for this clone: Other DNA sequences in the sample encode the same CDR3. The rearrangement joins TRBV12-5 to TRBJ2-7; TRBD1 is a possible D gene (6 bases). There are 12 residues in the CDR3. V lost 6 bases and J 4 bases, leaving 10 bases between the germline ends. Germline V CDR1 and CDR2: LGHNT, FRNRAP. CDR3 sequence: CASGLDSYEQYF. CDR3 coding DNA: TGTGCTAGTGGCCTGGACAGTTACGAGCAGTACTTC.

A few counts support this clone. The chain joins TRBV28 to TRBJ1-5; a possible D gene is TRBD1 (6 bases). Trimming cost V 6 bases and J 4 bases, with 13 bases left between them. The CDR3 runs to 14 residues. Germline V gives CDR1 MDHEN, CDR2 SYDVKM. The CDR3 region has the DNA TGTGCCAGCAGGAACGGACAGCCGAATCAGCCCCAGCATTTT. Translation gives CASRNGQPNQPQHF.

V gene TRBV25-1 combines with J gene TRBJ2-1, with D uncertain. CDR3 length: 15 amino acids. V was clipped by 1 base and J by 6 bases, with 13 bases between them. Germline loops: CDR1 MGHDK, CDR2 SYGVNS. The CDR3 region has the DNA TGTGCCAGCAGTGAATCTGCGCAAAGATCCAATGAGCAGTTCTTC. This sequence encodes CASSESAQRSNEQFF.

The chain combines TRBV5-5 with TRBJ2-7; 9 bases are shared with TRBD2. The CDR3 covers 16 residues. Unmatched junction bases numbered 11, after V lost 4 bases and J lost 3 bases. Germline CDR1 is SGHKS and CDR2 is YYEKEE (reference sequence). The CDR3 loop is CASSLLPSGTLYEQYF. As DNA, the CDR3 is TGTGCCAGCAGCCTACTCCCTAGCGGGACACTCTACGAGCAGTACTTC.

Note on this clone: The sample carries other DNA sequences with the same CDR3. The chain joins TRBV10-1 to TRBJ2-7; D possibly corresponds to TRBD2 (6 bases). The CDR3 spans 15 residues. The ends were cut back, 0 bases at V and 1 base at J, with 10 bases in the middle. Germline V gene data show CDR1 as WNHNN and CDR2 as SYGVQD (reference sequence). The CDR3 reads CASSESRGISYEQYF. In DNA form, the CDR3 reads TGCGCCAGCAGTGAGTCGCGGGGAATTTCCTACGAGCAGTACTTC.

The chain recombines TRBV10-3 with TRBJ1-1; TRBD1 agrees at 10 bases. In germline, CDR1 is ENHRY, CDR2 SYGVKD. CDR3 length equals 17 residues. V lost 5 bases and J lost 0; bases outside the gene matches: 9. CDR3 nucleotides: TGTGCCATCAGTAGGACAGGGGGTGAAAGCATGAACACTGAAGCTTTCTTT. It yields the protein CAISRTGGESMNTEAFF.

This chain uses TRBV15 with TRBJ2-2; 7 bases are a match to TRBD2. This CDR3 has 16 residues. Germline CDR1 is LNHNV and CDR2 is YYDKDF (reference sequence). The trim removed 2 bases at V and 5 bases at J, leaving 8 bases unmatched. As DNA, the CDR3 is TGTGCCACCAGCAGAACCCCTAGCGGAGGAACCGGGGAGCTGTTTTTT. Translation gives CATSRTPSGGTGELFF. The complete variable domain, with remaining parts taken from reference TRBV15 and TRBJ2-2, reads DAMVIQNPRYQVTQFGKPVTLSCSQTLNHNVMYWYQQKSSQAPKLLFHYYDKDFNNEADTPDNFQSRRPNTSFCFLDIRSPGLGDTAMYLCATSRTPSGGTGELFFGEGSRLTVL.

Concerning this clone itself: The sample carries other DNA sequences with the same CDR3. The chain joins TRBV9 to TRBJ2-5; no clear D. Trimming stripped 2 bases from V and 5 bases from J, with 10 bases between. Germline V gene data show CDR1 as SGDLS and CDR2 as YYNGEE. CDR3 length: 13 amino acids. CDR3 in amino acids: CASSVGVGETQYF. The DNA for the CDR3 is TGTGCCAGCAGCGTTGGGGTCGGGGAGACCCAGTACTTC.